The entry below gives a single T cell receptor (beta chain) sequence along with its context. Its antigen is still unknown. Germline assignment: CDR1 SGDLS and CDR2 YYNGEE. The CDR3 spans 16 residues. Germline trimming cut 4 bases from V and 4 bases from J; bases unmatched to any gene: 11. These data are taken from a study of cytomegalovirus exposure and HLA in healthy donors. Findings of the study overall: Association of a missense DCLRE1C variant with TCR beta V- and J-gene trimming was reported in a later analysis.

PCR used 60 Vbeta primers and 13 Jbeta primers. The repertoire was sequenced with immunoSEQ multiplex PCR; TCRdb's copy has only in-frame clones and lacks some. The sample has around 76,000 clones; about 79% are singletons. The specimen sequenced was PBMCs. The chain couples TRBV9 to TRBJ1-3; TRBD1 agrees at 7 bases. The receptor was isolated from a man aged 35-49 years in good health and CMV-seronegative. CDR3 nucleotides: TGTGCCAGCAGCTCAACTGACAGGGCCAGAGGAAACACCATATATTTT. Amino acid sequence: CASSSTDRARGNTIYF.